This TCR beta chain derives from a study of blood T cell repertoires in COVID-19. The V and J ends lost 6 bases and 2 bases respectively, with 18 bases between them. Per germline, CDR1 LNHDA and CDR2 SQIVND (reference sequence). This CDR3 is 16 amino acids long. TCRdb's table, derived via immunoSEQ multiplex PCR, lists solely in-frame clones and lacks some. Altogether about 410,000 clones are present, roughly 88% being singletons, with the ten largest covering roughly 1.4%. The TCR sequence derives from a woman in her twenties or thirties with active or convalescent COVID-19. This chain connects TRBV19 to TRBJ2-3; TRBD2 is a possible D gene (5 bases). The sequencing sample was made of peripheral blood. CDR3 protein: CASSTVGVFYTDTQYF. As DNA, the CDR3 is TGTGCCAGTAGCACCGTCGGGGTTTTCTACACAGATACGCAGTATTTT.